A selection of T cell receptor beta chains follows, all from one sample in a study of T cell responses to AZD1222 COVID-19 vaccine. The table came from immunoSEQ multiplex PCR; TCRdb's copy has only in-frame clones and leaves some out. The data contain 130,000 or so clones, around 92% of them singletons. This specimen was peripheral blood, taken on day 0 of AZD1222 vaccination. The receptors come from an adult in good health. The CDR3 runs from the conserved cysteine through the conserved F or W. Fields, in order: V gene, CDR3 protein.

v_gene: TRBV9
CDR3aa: CASSVGGGNEQFF

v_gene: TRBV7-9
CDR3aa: CASSFDRDGSTEAFF

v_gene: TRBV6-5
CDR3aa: CASSTERDSENTF

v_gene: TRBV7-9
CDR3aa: CASSGRQYNQDYEQYF

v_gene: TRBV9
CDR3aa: CASSVSGMNTEAFF

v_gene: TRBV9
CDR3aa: CASSVAFPLSGNTIYF

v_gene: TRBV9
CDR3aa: CASSLRQGRNTEAFF

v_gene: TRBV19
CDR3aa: CASSMFRTDNEQFF

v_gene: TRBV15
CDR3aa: CATSRARQVLWTEAFF

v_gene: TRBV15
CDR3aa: CATSRDRQGGYGYTF

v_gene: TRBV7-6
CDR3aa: CASTGDTEAFF

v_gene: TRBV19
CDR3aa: CASSITPTGHYGYTF

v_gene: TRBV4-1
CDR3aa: CASSQGGQGRDEQYF

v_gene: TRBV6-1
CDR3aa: CASSERDRQPQHF